The following is a T cell receptor beta chain sequence with its context. While infection was still active, Seattle patients were enrolled and then followed longitudinally. Trimming took off 4 bases at V and 11 bases at J, with 17 bases between the two ends. Germline V gene data show CDR1 as SGHDT and CDR2 as YYEEEE. The CDR3 loop spans 13 amino acids. The protocol was immunoSEQ multiplex PCR, while the TCRdb copy is restricted to in-frame clones and leaves out a portion. The data contain approximately 350,000 clones, approximately 91% of them singletons. This specimen comes from a study of blood T cell repertoires in COVID-19.

The sample comprised peripheral blood. The source is a woman in her seventies with COVID-19, enrolled during active disease. The chain uses TRBV5-6 and TRBJ2-3, with D perhaps matching TRBD2 (6 bases). In DNA form, the CDR3 reads TGTGCCAGCAGCCGAACGATAGTGGGGGGGCAGTATTTT. Its translation is CASSRTIVGGQYF.